The table lists the clone carrying this TCR beta chain with a few counts. The CDR3 has 13 residues. Germline V gene sequence: CDR1 MNHNY, CDR2 SVGAGI (reference sequence). V lost 0 bases to trimming and J lost 9 bases, with 8 bases between them. The authors ran a second PCR of roughly 6 to 12 cycles using a sample-barcoded 5' primer and a J-beta primer mix. TCRdb redid the calling of the 5' RACE reads with MiXCR, one entry per CDR3 protein. The sample includes approximately 2,000,000 distinct CDR3 sequences, around 40% of them seen just once. The sample belongs to a study of blood T cells in healthy people across ages.

The chain uses TRBV6-6 and TRBJ2-2, with D hard to call. The sequenced sample was blood. The TCR sequence derives from a human donor in good health. The CDR3, as DNA: TGTGCCAGCAGTTACTCGACTGAAAGGGAGCTGTTTTTT. Amino acid sequence: CASSYSTERELFF.